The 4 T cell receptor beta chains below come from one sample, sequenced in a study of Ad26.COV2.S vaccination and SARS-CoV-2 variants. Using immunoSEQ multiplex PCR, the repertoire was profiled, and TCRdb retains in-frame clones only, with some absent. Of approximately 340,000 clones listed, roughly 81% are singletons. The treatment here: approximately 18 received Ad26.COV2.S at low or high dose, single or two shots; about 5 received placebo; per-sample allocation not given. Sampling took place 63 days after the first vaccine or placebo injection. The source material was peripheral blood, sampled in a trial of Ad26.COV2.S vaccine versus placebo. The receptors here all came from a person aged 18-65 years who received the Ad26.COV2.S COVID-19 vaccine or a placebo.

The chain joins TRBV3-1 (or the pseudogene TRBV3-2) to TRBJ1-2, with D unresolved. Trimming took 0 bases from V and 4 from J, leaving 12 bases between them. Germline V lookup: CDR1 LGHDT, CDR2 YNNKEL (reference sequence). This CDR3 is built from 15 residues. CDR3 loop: CASSQDPWQIYGYTF. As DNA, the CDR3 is TGTGCCAGCAGCCAAGATCCGTGGCAGATCTATGGCTACACCTTC.

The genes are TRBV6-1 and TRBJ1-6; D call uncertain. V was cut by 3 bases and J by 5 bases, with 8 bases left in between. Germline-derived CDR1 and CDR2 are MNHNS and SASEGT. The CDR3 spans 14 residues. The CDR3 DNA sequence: TGTGCCAGCAGTGAGGCAGGAAATAATTCACCCCTCCACTTT. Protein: CASSEAGNNSPLHF.

The CDR3 loop is CASSQRGGATSYEQYF. The DNA of the CDR3 is TGCGCCAGCAGCCAACGTGGCGGGGCGACCTCCTACGAGCAGTACTTC. The chain recombines TRBV4-1 with TRBJ2-7, with a possible D match to TRBD2 (6 bases). Per the germline V gene, CDR1 is MGHRA and CDR2 is YSYEKL. V shed 2 bases and J shed 0 bases, with 14 bases lying between them. The CDR3 sequence is 16 residues long.

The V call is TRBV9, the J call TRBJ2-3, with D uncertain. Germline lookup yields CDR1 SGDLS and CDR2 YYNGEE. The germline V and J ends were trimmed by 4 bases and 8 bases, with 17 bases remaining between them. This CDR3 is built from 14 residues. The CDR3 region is CASSPEDTRGTQYF. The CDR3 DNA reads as TGTGCCAGCAGCCCCGAGGATACACGTGGTACGCAGTATTTT.